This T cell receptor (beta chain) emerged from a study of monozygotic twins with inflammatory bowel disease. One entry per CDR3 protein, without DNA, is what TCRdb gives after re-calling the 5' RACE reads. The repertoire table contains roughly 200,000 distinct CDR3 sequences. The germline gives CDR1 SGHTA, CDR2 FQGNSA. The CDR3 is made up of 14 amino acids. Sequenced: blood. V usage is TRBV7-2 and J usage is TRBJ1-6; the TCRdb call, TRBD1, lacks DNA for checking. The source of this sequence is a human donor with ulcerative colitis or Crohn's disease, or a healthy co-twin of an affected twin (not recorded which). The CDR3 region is CASSPGTGTSPLHF.